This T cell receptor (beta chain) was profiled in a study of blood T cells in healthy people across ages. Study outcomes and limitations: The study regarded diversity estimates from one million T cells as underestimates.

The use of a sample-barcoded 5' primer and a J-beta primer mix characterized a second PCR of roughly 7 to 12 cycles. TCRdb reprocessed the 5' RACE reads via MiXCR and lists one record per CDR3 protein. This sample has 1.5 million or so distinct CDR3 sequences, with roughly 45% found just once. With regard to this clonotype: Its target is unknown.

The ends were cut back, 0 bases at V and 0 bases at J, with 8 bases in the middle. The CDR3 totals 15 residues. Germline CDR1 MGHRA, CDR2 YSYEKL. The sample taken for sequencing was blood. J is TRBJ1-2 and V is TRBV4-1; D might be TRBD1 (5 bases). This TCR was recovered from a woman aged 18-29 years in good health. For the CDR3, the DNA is TGCGCCAGCAGCCAAGAGCAGACAGCTAACTATGGCTACACCTTC. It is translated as CASSQEQTANYGYTF.